What follows is one T cell receptor beta chain and its context. The sample is drawn from a study of blood T cell repertoires in COVID-19. Original methodology: By means of reference gene primer amplification, nucleated cell counts were estimated. Libraries were prepared by immunoSEQ multiplex PCR; TCRdb keeps only in-frame clonotypes and omits some of them. V and J calls plus clone size are reproduced from that table; the DNA served to infer D and trimming. In the table there are approximately 290,000 clones, approximately 89% of which are singletons. The V and J ends lost 4 bases and 10 bases, in that order; junction bases with no gene match: 7. Germline V gives CDR1 MNHEY, CDR2 SVGAGI. The CDR3 is 15 residues long.

This chain connects TRBV6-5 to TRBJ1-6, with TRBD1 identical over 10 bases. The source of this sequence is a woman aged 25 to 39 with COVID-19, enrolled during active disease. Sequencing used peripheral blood. The CDR3 sequence: CASSLGTGVGSPLHF. CDR3 sequence (DNA): TGTGCCAGCAGTTTGGGGACAGGGGTGGGATCACCCCTCCACTTT.